This T cell receptor (beta chain) was recorded in a study of Ad26.COV2.S vaccination and SARS-CoV-2 variants (TCRdb year 2021). Notes on the research overall: Donors in the vaccine arm were drawn from COV1001, a phase I-IIa trial of Ad26.COV2.S in healthy adults that was multicentre, randomized, double-blind and placebo-controlled. TCRbeta repertoire sequencing served as the tool for gauging how specific and how broad the SARS-CoV-2-reactive T cell receptors were following Ad26.COV2.S vaccination. Ad26.COV2.S was administered intramuscularly at a dose of 5x10^10 or 1x10^11 viral particles, either as one shot or as two shots given 56 days apart. Throughout the experiments and outcome assessment, investigators stayed blinded to trial group allocation. Participants in the trial were split at random into five groups of five each, receiving low-dose or high-dose Ad26.COV2.S once or twice, or else placebo on both occasions. The TCR-sequenced set comprised about 30 samples: approximately 20 Ad26.COV2.S vaccine recipients, 5 placebo recipients and 8 SARS-CoV-2 convalescent individuals.

As encoded in the germline V gene, CDR1 is MNHEY while CDR2 is SVGAGI. The CDR3 has 15 amino acids, counting the end cysteine and phenylalanine. Only the CDR3 part of the read is kept: 45 bases, read in frame from the first base. The germline ends are 17 bases apart after V is trimmed by 5 bases and J by 5 bases. Note on this clone: Its antigen remains unidentified. No much larger clonotype is one base removed from it; base qualities were not supplied.

The sample's treatment or condition label, decoded: some 20 received Ad26.COV2.S at low or high dose, single or two shots; roughly 5 received placebo; per-sample allocation not given. For vaccine and placebo recipients, the sequenced repertoires came from samples collected on day 63 after the first injection. In Cohort 1b, some 25 adults aged 18-55 years were enrolled at a single site in Boston, USA, between 29 July and 7 August 2020. As a vaccine, Ad26.COV2.S was a replication-incompetent adenovirus type 26 vector that expressed a prefusion-stabilized SARS-CoV-2 spike protein derived from the original Wuhan strain. General conclusions and limits of the study: Higher spike-specific TCR breadth was observed in Ad26.COV2.S recipients than in placebo recipients (P = 0.0014). The study lacked the statistical power to compare responses across vaccine doses or regimens. After vaccination, spike-specific CD8+ and CD4+ T cell responses were reported to show substantial breadth. According to the authors, total T cell responses may have been underestimated by the TCR breadth and depth analyses. Comparable non-spike TCR breadth was observed between vaccine and placebo recipients, consistent with only spike being contained in the vaccine.

The immunoSEQ Assay was used to sequence TCRbeta CDR3 regions. After extraction, genomic DNA underwent amplification by bias-controlled multiplex PCR, followed by high-throughput sequencing. As for how the authors treated the data: To quantify the absolute abundance of every unique TCRbeta CDR3 region, sequences were collapsed and filtered. Usable DNA was measured by amplifying reference genes present in all nucleated cells, and TCRbeta template counts were normalized to that usable DNA to estimate T cell fraction. Repertoire TCRs were annotated as SARS-CoV-2-specific when V gene, CDR3 amino acid sequence and J gene were exactly matched to a known reactive TCR set. MIRA supplied the reference SARS-CoV-2 TCR set, which was filtered for enrichment in COVID-19-positive ImmuneCODE repertoires so that public or cross-reactive TCRs were removed. Using the MIRA antigens, annotated TCRs were further analysed by specific ORF or by position within an ORF. Breadth was defined as the number of annotated unique rearrangements divided by the total number of unique productive rearrangements, and depth was defined as the summed frequency of the annotated unique rearrangements. Two-sided Wilcoxon rank-sum tests were applied when comparing TCR breadth between groups. The clones in this table, taken by TCRdb from immuneACCESS, are in-frame only. Not every clone is retained; where verified, under half of the shortfall comes from an unresolved V gene, and the cause of the rest is unknown. V and J calls and clone size follow that table, whereas D and trimming were derived from the DNA. For this sample there are 250,000 to 300,000 clones; around 87% appear just once. The top ten constitute 3% to 4% of the sample.

This TCR came from a person between 18 and 59 years old who received the Ad26.COV2.S COVID-19 vaccine or a placebo. The chain uses TRBV6-5 and TRBJ2-3, with the D assignment possibly TRBD1 or TRBD2, given 5 matching bases for each. The sample was peripheral blood, taken in a trial of Ad26.COV2.S vaccine versus placebo. DNA sequence: TGTGCCAGCAGTATCGGGACGCTTAGGGGAGATACGCAGTATTTT. This sequence encodes CASSIGTLRGDTQYF.